Listed below are T cell receptor beta chains from one sample, sequenced in a study of T cells in Graves' hyperthyroidism and ophthalmopathy. TCRdb reprocessed the multiplex PCR reads with MiXCR, giving one entry per CDR3 protein. The repertoire has fewer than 700,000 distinct CDR3 sequences, roughly 15% of them found once; the top ten carry around 4%. Sequencing used blood. Source of these receptors: a woman aged 25-40 years with Graves' hyperthyroidism. Each CDR3 is given with its conserved first and last residue. A D gene is named only where the DNA matches it firmly. Size tells how often a clone was seen (once, few, many) or the class of an expanded clone, and some rows leave it out.

V gene	clone size	J gene	D gene	CDR3 protein	CDR3 DNA
TRBV29-1	-	TRBJ2-1	TRBD2	CSVIFRTSYNEQFF	TGCAGCGTTATCTTCAGGACTAGCTACAATGAGCAGTTCTTC
TRBV6-1	many	TRBJ2-1	TRBD2	CASSAAGGTYNEQFF	TGTGCCAGCAGTGCCGCGGGAGGGACGTACAATGAGCAGTTCTTC
TRBV30	-	TRBJ2-1	-	CAWWVGRRDEQFF	TGTGCCTGGTGGGTCGGGCGGAGGGATGAGCAGTTCTTC
TRBV20-1	few	TRBJ2-1	-	CSRFRALPHNEQFF	TGCTCTCGCTTCAGGGCCCTTCCCCACAATGAGCAGTTCTTC
TRBV28	-	TRBJ2-3	-	CASSSNPQEYF	TGTGCCAGCAGTTCCAACCCCCAAGAGTATTTT
TRBV6-1	many	TRBJ2-7	-	CASMRAGVNYEQYF	TGTGCCAGCATGCGAGCGGGCGTGAACTACGAGCAGTACTTC
TRBV18	-	TRBJ2-7	-	CASSPPIPGNEQYF	TGTGCCAGCTCACCACCGATACCGGGGAACGAGCAGTACTTC
TRBV18	few	TRBJ2-1	-	CASFTRTAGYNEQFF	TGTGCCAGCTTCACCCGGACTGCGGGCTACAATGAGCAGTTCTTC
TRBV28	few	TRBJ1-1	-	CASSLLPGQNTEAFF	TGTGCCAGCAGTTTATTACCTGGACAGAACACTGAAGCTTTCTTT
TRBV20-1	-	TRBJ2-2	-	CSARDGTHRVGELFF	TGCAGTGCTAGAGATGGGACCCACCGGGTCGGGGAGCTGTTTTTT
TRBV5-1	many	TRBJ1-1	-	CASSFGTQGTEAFF	TGCGCCAGCAGCTTTGGGACACAGGGCACTGAAGCTTTCTTT
TRBV30	few	TRBJ1-1	-	CAWSVHTNTEAFF	TGTGCCTGGAGTGTACATACGAACACTGAAGCTTTCTTT
TRBV6-6	many	TRBJ2-2	TRBD2	CASSYSGLAGEWPRPGELFF	TGTGCCAGCAGTTACTCTGGGCTAGCGGGAGAATGGCCGAGGCCCGGGGAGCTGTTTTTT
TRBV7-2	few	TRBJ2-7	-	CASSLGSWGLEQYF	TGTGCCAGCAGCTTGGGGTCCTGGGGCCTCGAGCAGTACTTC
TRBV4-2	few	TRBJ2-7	-	CASSQGADAYEQYF	TGTGCCAGCAGCCAAGGGGCAGACGCCTACGAGCAGTACTTC
TRBV7-8	many	TRBJ2-3	TRBD2	CASSGGTSLSTDTQYF	TGTGCCAGCAGCGGGGGGACTAGTCTAAGCACAGATACGCAGTATTTT
TRBV20-1	few	TRBJ2-7	TRBD2	CSARGLAGGLSSYEQYF	TGCAGTGCTAGGGGACTAGCGGGAGGTCTAAGCTCCTACGAGCAGTACTTC
TRBV5-1	many	TRBJ1-5	TRBD1	CASSWGTGGGQPQHF	TGCGCCAGCAGCTGGGGGACAGGGGGAGGTCAGCCCCAGCATTTT
TRBV3-2	-	TRBJ2-7	-	CASSQDAGTGFRYEQCF	TGTGCCAGCAGCCAAGACGCCGGGACAGGGTTCCGGTACGAGCAGTGCTTC
TRBV5-6	few	TRBJ2-7	-	CASSSGTETYEQYF	TGTGCCAGCAGCTCCGGGACGGAGACCTACGAGCAGTACTTC
TRBV27	-	TRBJ1-4	TRBD1	CASSLTGQGPLNEKLFF	TGTGCCAGCAGTTTAACGGGACAGGGTCCCCTTAATGAAAAACTGTTTTTT
TRBV2	many	TRBJ2-7	TRBD1	CASRTGDEQYF	TGTGCCAGCAGAACAGGGGACGAGCAGTACTTC
TRBV30	many	TRBJ1-5	-	CAWSVGDAKSQHF	TGTGCCTGGAGTGTAGGGGACGCCAAGTCCCAGCATTTT
TRBV20-1	many	TRBJ2-3	-	CSAGRSSTDTQYF	TGCAGTGCGGGGCGGAGTAGCACAGATACGCAGTATTTT
TRBV27	many	TRBJ1-1	-	CASSLSLGNTEAFF	TGTGCCAGCAGCTTAAGCTTGGGGAACACTGAAGCTTTCTTT